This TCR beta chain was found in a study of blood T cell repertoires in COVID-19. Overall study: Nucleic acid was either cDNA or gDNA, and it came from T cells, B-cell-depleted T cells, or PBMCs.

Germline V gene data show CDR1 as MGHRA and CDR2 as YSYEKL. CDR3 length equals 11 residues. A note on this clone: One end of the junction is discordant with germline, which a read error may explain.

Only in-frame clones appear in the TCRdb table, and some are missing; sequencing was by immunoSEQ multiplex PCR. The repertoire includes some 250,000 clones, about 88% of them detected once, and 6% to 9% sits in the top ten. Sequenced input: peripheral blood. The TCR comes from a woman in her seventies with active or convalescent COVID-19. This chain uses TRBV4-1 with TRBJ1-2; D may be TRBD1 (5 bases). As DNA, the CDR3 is TGCGCCAGCAGCGGGGGAGGGAGGACCTTCTTC. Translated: CASSGGGRTFF.